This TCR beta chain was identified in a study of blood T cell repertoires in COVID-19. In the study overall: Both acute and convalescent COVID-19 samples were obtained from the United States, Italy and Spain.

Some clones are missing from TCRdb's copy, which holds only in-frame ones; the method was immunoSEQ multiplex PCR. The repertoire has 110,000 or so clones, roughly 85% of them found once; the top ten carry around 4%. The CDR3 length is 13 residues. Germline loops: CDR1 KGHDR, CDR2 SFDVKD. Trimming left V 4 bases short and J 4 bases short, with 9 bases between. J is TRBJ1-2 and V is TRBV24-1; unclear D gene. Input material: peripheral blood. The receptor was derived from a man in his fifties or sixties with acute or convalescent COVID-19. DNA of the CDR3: TGTGCCACCAGTGAAACAGCTCTCTATGGCTACACCTTC. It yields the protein CATSETALYGYTF.